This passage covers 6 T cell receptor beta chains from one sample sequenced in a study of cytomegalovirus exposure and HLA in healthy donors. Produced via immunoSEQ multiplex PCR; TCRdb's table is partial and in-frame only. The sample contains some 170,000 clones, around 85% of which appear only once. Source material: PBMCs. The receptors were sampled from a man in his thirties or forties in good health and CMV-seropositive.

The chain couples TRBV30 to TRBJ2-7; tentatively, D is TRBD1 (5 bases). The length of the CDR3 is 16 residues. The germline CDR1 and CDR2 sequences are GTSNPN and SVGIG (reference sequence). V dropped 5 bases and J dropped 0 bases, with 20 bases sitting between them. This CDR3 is CAWYKGGIDSSYEQYF. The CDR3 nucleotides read TGTGCCTGGTACAAGGGTGGGATCGACAGCTCCTACGAGCAGTACTTC.

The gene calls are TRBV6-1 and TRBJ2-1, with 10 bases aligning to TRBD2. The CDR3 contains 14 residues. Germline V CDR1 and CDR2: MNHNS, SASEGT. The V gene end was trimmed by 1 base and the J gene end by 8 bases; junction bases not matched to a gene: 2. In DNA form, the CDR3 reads TGTGCCAGCAGTGAAGGACTAGCGGGCTATGAGCAGTTCTTC. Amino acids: CASSEGLAGYEQFF.

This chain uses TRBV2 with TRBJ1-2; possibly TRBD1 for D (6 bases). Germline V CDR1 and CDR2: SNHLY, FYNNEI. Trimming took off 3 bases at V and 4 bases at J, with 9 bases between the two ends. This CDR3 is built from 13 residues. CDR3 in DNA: TGTGCCAGCAGTGATGGGACAAGCTATGGCTACACCTTC. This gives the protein CASSDGTSYGYTF.

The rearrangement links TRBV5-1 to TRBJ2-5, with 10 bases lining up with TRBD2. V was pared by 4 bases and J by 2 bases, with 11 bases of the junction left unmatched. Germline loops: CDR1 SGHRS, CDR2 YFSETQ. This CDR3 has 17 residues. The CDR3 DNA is TGCGCCAGCAGCCCCGGACTGCGAGCGGGGGGGCAAGAGACCCAGTACTTC. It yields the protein CASSPGLRAGGQETQYF. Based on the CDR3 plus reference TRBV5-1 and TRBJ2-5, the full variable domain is KAGVTQTPRYLIKTRGQQVTLSCSPISGHRSVSWYQQTPGQGLQFLFEYFSETQRNKGNFPGRFSGRQFSNSRSEMNVSTLELGDSALYLCASSPGLRAGGQETQYFGPGTRLLVL.

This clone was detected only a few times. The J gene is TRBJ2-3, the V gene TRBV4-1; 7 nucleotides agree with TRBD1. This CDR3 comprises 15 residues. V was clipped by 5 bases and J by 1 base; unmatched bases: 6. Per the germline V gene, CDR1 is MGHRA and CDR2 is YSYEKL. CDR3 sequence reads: CASSARGQRTDTQYF. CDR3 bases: TGCGCCAGCAGCGCCCGGGGACAGCGCACAGATACGCAGTATTTT.

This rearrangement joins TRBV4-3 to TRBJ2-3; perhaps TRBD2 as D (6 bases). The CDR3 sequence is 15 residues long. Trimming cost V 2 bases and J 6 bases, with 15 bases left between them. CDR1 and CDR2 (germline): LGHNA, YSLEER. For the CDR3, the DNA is TGCGCCAGCAGCCAAAGCTTCCTCCGGGAGGATACGCAGTATTTT. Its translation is CASSQSFLREDTQYF.